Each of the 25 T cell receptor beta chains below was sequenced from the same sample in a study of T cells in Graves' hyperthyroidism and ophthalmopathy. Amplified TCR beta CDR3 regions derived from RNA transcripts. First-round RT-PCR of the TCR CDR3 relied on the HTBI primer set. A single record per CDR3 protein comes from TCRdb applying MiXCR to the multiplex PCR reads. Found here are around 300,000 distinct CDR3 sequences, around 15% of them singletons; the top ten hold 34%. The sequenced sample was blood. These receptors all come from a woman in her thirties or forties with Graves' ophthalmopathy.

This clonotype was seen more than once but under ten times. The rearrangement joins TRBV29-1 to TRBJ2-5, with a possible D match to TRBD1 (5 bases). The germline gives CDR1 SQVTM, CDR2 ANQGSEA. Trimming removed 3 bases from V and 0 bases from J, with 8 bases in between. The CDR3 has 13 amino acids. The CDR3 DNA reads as TGCAGCGTTGATAGACAGAACCAAGAGACCCAGTACTTC. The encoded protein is CSVDRQNQETQYF.

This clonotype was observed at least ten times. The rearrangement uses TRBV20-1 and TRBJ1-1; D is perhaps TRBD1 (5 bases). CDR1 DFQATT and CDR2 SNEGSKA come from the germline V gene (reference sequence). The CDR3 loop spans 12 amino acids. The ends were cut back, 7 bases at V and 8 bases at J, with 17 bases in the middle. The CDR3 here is CSEGGRGVEAFF. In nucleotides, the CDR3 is TGCAGTGAAGGAGGGAGGGGAGTCGAAGCTTTCTTT.

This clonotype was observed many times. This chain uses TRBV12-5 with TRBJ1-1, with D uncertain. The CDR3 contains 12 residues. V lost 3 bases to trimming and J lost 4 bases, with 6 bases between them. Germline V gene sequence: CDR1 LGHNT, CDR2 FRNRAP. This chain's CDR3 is CASGFGVTEAFF. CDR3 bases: TGTGCTAGTGGTTTCGGGGTCACTGAAGCTTTCTTT.

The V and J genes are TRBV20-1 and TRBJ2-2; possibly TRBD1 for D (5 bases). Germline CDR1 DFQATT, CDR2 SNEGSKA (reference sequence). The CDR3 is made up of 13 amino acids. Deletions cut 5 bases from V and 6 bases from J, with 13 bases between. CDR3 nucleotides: TGCAGTGCTGGGGTCGACAGACCCGGGGAGCTGTTTTTT. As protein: CSAGVDRPGELFF.

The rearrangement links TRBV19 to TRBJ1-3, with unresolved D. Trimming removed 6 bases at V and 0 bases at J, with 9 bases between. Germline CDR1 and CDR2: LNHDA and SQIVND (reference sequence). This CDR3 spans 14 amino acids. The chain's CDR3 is CASRNNRSGNTIYF. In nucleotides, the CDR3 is TGTGCCAGTAGGAACAATCGCTCTGGAAACACCATATATTTT. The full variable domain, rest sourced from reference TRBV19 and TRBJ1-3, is DGGITQSPKYLFRKEGQNVTLSCEQNLNHDAMYWYRQDPGQGLRLIYYSQIVNDFQKGDIAEGYSVSREKKESFPLTVTSAQKNPTAFYLCASRNNRSGNTIYFGEGSWLTVV.

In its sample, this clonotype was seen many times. The CDR3 sequence is CASSSSQETQYF. The CDR3 nucleotides are TGTGCCAGCAGTTCCAGTCAAGAGACCCAGTACTTC. The chain is built from TRBV11-2 and TRBJ2-5; D not resolved. V was clipped by 6 bases and J by 2 bases, with 7 bases between them. Germline V CDR1 and CDR2: SGHAT, FQNNGV. This CDR3 has 12 amino acids.

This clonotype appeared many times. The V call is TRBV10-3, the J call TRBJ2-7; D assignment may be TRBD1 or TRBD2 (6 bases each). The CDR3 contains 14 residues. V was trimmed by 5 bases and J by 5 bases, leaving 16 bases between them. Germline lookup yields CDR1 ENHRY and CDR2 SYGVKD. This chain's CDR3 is CAISKGGQVHEQYF. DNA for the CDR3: TGTGCCATCAGTAAGGGGGGCCAAGTACACGAGCAGTACTTC.

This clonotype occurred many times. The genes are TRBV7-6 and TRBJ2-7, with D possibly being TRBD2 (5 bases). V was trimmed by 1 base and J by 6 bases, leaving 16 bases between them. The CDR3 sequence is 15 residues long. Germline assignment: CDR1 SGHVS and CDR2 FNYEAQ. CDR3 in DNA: TGTGCCAGCAGCTTAGGGGTAGAGGGATATAGCGAGCAGTACTTC. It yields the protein CASSLGVEGYSEQYF.

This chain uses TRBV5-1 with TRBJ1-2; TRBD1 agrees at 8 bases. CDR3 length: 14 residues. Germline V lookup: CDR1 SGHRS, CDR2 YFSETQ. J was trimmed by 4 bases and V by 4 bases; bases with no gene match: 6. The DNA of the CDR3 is TGCGCCAGCAGCCCGGACAGGGTCGGCTATGGCTACACCTTC. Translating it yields CASSPDRVGYGYTF.

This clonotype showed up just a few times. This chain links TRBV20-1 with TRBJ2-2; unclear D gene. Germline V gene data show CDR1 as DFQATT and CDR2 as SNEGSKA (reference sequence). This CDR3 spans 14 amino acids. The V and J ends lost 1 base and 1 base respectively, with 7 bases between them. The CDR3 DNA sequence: TGCAGTGCTAGAGCGCCGGGGAACACCGGGGAGCTGTTTTTT. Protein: CSARAPGNTGELFF.

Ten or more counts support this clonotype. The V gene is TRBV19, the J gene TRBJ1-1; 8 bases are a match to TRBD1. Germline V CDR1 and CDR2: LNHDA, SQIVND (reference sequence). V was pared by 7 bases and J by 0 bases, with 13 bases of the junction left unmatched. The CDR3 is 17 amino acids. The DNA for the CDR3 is TGTGCCAGTACCTTAGGCGGGACAGGCCACATGAACACTGAAGCTTTCTTT. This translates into CASTLGGTGHMNTEAFF.

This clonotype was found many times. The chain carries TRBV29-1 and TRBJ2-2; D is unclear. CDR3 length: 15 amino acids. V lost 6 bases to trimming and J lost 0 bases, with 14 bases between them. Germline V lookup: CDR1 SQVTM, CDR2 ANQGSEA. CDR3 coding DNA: TGCAGCGTCGAACGTGCGGATCCGAACACCGGGGAGCTGTTTTTT. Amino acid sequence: CSVERADPNTGELFF.

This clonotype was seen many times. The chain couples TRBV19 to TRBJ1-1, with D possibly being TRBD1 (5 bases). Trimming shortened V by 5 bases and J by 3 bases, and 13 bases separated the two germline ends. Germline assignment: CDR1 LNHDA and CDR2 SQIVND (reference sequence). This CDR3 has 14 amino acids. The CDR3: CASSGGWVDTEAFF. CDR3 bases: TGTGCCAGTAGTGGGGGTTGGGTGGACACTGAAGCTTTCTTT.

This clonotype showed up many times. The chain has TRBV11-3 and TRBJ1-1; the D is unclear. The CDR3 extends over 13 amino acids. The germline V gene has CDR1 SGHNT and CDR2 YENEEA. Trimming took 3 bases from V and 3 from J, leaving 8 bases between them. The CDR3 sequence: CASSFMSYTEAFF. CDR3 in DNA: TGTGCCAGCAGCTTTATGAGTTACACTGAAGCTTTCTTT.

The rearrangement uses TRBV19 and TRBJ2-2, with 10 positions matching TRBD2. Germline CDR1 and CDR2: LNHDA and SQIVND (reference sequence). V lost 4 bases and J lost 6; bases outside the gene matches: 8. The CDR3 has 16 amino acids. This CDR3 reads CASSTGAGGAAGELFF. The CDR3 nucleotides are TGTGCCAGTAGTACCGGAGCGGGAGGGGCCGCCGGGGAGCTGTTTTTT.

The CDR3 nucleotides are TGTGCCAGCAGTGGCCTATCGGGGGACACTGAAGCTTTCTTT. This gives the protein CASSGLSGDTEAFF. The J gene is TRBJ1-1, the V gene TRBV2; D might be TRBD1 (5 bases). The germline gives CDR1 SNHLY, CDR2 FYNNEI. V lost 4 bases to trimming and J lost 3 bases, with 12 bases between them. The CDR3 runs 14 residues.

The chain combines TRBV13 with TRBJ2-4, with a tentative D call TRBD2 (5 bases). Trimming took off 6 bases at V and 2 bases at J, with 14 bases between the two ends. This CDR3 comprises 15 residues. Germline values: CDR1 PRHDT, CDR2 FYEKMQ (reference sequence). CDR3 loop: CASRPSGNSKNIQYF. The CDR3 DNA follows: TGTGCCAGCAGGCCCTCGGGAAATTCCAAAAACATTCAGTACTTC.

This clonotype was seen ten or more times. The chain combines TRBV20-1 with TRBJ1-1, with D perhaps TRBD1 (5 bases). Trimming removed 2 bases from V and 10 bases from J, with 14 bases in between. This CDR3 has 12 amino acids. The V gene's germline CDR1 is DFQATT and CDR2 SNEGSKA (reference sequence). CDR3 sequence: CSARPTGHRAFF. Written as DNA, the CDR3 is TGCAGTGCTAGACCTACCGGACACCGAGCTTTCTTT.

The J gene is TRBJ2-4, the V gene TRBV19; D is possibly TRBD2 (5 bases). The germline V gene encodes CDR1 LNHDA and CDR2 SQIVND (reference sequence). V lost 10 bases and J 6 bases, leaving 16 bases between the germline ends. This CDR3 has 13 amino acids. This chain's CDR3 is CATEGLTGNIQYF. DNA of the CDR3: TGTGCCACCGAAGGACTCACGGGAAACATTCAGTACTTC.

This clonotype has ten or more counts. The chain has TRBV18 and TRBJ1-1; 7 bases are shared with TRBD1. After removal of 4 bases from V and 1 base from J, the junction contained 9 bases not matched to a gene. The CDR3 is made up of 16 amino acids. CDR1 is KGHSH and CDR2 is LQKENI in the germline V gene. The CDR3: CASSRQGGRRNTEAFF. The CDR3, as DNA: TGTGCCAGCTCACGACAGGGAGGTAGGAGGAACACTGAAGCTTTCTTT.

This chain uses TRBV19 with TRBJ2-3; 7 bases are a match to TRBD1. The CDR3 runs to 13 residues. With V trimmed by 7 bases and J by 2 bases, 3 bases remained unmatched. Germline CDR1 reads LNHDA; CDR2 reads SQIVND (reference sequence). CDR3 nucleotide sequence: TGTGCCAGTAATACAGGGGCCACAGATACGCAGTATTTT. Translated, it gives CASNTGATDTQYF. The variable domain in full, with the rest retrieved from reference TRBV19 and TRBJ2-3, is DGGITQSPKYLFRKEGQNVTLSCEQNLNHDAMYWYRQDPGQGLRLIYYSQIVNDFQKGDIAEGYSVSREKKESFPLTVTSAQKNPTAFYLCASNTGATDTQYFGPGTRLTVL.

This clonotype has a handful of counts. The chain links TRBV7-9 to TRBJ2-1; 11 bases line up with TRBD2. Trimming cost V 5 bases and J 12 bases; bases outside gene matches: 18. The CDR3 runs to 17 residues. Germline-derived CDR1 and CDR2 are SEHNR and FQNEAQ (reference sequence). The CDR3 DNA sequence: TGTGCCAGCAGCCCCCCGGTGGGGCTAGCGGGAGGAAGAGGGCAGTTCTTC. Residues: CASSPPVGLAGGRGQFF.

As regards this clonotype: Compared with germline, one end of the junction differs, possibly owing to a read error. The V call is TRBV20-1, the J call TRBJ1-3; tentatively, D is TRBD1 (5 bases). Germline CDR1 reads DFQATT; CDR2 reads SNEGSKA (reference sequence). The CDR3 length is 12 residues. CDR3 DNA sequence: TGCAAGCCCCAGGGCTGGAGAAACGCCATATATTTT. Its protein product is CKPQGWRNAIYF.

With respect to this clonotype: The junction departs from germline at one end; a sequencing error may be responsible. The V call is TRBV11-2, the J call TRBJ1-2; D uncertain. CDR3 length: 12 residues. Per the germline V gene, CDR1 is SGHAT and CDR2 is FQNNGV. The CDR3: CASSLDHYSYTF. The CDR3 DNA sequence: TGTGCCAGCAGCTTAGACCACTATAGCTACACCTTC.

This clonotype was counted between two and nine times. The chain's CDR3 is CASSLATGGTISEQFF. Here the CDR3 DNA reads TGTGCCAGCAGCTTGGCGACAGGGGGTACAATTTCTGAGCAGTTCTTC. The chain uses TRBV5-8 and TRBJ2-1; TRBD1 matches at 9 bases. The germline V gene encodes CDR1 SGHTS and CDR2 YDEGEE. Trimming at V came to 0 bases and at J to 9 bases, leaving 10 bases not matched to a gene. This CDR3 has 16 amino acids. Full variable domain (remainder filled in from reference TRBV5-8 and TRBJ2-1): EAGVTQSPTHLIKTRGQQATLRCSPISGHTSVYWYQQALGLGLQFLLWYDEGEERNRGNFPPRFSGRQFPNYSSELNVNALELEDSALYLCASSLATGGTISEQFFGPGTRLTVL.